Listed below are T cell receptor beta chains from one sample, sequenced in a study of blood T cell repertoires in COVID-19. The repertoire was sequenced with immunoSEQ multiplex PCR; TCRdb's copy has only in-frame clones and lacks some. The top ten clones hold approximately 8.4% of a sample with about 200,000 clones, 82% of them seen once. What was sequenced was peripheral blood. These receptors all come from a woman older than 75 with COVID-19, enrolled during active disease. Each CDR3 is given with its conserved first and last residue. D genes are given only for firm matches. Clone size is shown for a subset of rows, as once, few, many or a class of expanded clone.

>.|TRBJ1-2|TRBD1|TRBV6-5
TGTGCCAGCAGTTACTCGGACAGGGGGCCTTATGGCTACACCTTC
CASSYSDRGPYGYTF
>.|TRBJ1-1|.|TRBV4-1
TGCGCCAGCAGCCAAGAAGGCAGGGGCACTGAAGCTTTCTTT
CASSQEGRGTEAFF
>.|TRBJ1-4|.|TRBV3-1/TRBV3-2
TGTGCCAGCACCCTACGCTCGACCGGGGAAAAACTGTTTTTT
CASTLRSTGEKLFF
>.|TRBJ2-3|.|TRBV5-1
TGCGCCAGCAGCCCGGACGACAGTTTCACAGATACGCAGTATTTT
CASSPDDSFTDTQYF
>.|TRBJ1-1|TRBD1|TRBV5-1
TGCGCCAGCAACTACGGGACAGGGGGCCTCGAAGCTTTCTTT
CASNYGTGGLEAFF
>.|TRBJ2-5|.|TRBV28
TGTGCCAGCAGTTTACTTACCCCGGGACAAGAGACCCAGTACTTC
CASSLLTPGQETQYF
>.|TRBJ1-5|TRBD1|TRBV4-1
TGCGCCAGCAGCCCGAGGACAGGATATAGCAATCAGCCCCAGCATTTT
CASSPRTGYSNQPQHF
>few|TRBJ2-3|.|TRBV12-1
TGTGCCAGCAGTCGGGGAGGGGCACCCACAGATACGCAGTATTTT
CASSRGGAPTDTQYF
>.|TRBJ2-7|.|TRBV11-3
TGTGCCAGCAGCTTGTTTCCAGGTCCCCTGGACGAGCAGTACTTC
CASSLFPGPLDEQYF
>.|TRBJ1-1|.|TRBV29-1
TGCAGCGTTCTAACCTCGGGGGGGAGGACTGAAGCTTTCTTT
CSVLTSGGRTEAFF
>.|TRBJ2-5|TRBD2|TRBV27
TGTGCCGCCCCTCTCTGGAAGGAGCGGGAGGGCCAAGGGACCCAGTACTTC
CAAPLWKEREGQGTQYF
>once|TRBJ1-6|.|TRBV11-2
TGTGCCAGCAGCCCTAAGGGGAGGCAGTCACCCCTCCACTTT
CASSPKGRQSPLHF
>once|TRBJ1-4|.|TRBV12-3/TRBV12-4
TGTGCCAGCAGTTTAGTCGGTGAAAAACTGTTTTTT
CASSLVGEKLFF
>.|TRBJ2-7|TRBD2|TRBV5-1
TGCGCCAGCAGCCCCTCGTTGTCTAGCGGGAGTAGAGAGCAGTACTTC
CASSPSLSSGSREQYF
>.|TRBJ2-3|.|TRBV7-9
TGTGCCAGCAGCGGAGGGGTAGATACGCAGTATTTT
CASSGGVDTQYF
>.|TRBJ1-1|.|TRBV5-6
TGTGCCAGCAGCTTGCGCCAACAGTTGAACACTGAAGCTTTCTTT
CASSLRQQLNTEAFF
>.|TRBJ1-2|.|TRBV6-2/TRBV6-3
TGTGCCAGCAGTTATAGTTCGTCGTACTATGGCTACACCTTC
CASSYSSSYYGYTF
>.|TRBJ2-7|TRBD1|TRBV10-3
TGTGCCACACAGGGACAGGGGAAATACGAGCAGTACTTC
CATQGQGKYEQYF
>.|TRBJ1-6|TRBD1|TRBV3-1/TRBV3-2
TGTGCCAGCAGCCCGGACAGGGGAAGTTCACCCCTCCACTTT
CASSPDRGSSPLHF
>.|TRBJ2-5|TRBD1|TRBV29-1
TGCAGCGTAGACAGGGGGGGAGAGACCCAGTACTTC
CSVDRGGETQYF
>.|TRBJ1-1|.|TRBV12-3/TRBV12-4
TGTGCCAGCAGACATACAGCGAACACTGAAGCTTTCTTT
CASRHTANTEAFF
>.|TRBJ1-2|.|TRBV6-6
TGTGCCAGCAGTGGTCTCGGCAGGGCGAGAGGAGGCTACACCTTC
CASSGLGRARGGYTF
>.|TRBJ1-6|TRBD1|TRBV5-1
TGCGCCAGCAGCTTGGCCCTACAGGGGACGAATTCACCCCTCCACTTT
CASSLALQGTNSPLHF
>.|TRBJ2-1|.|TRBV24-1
TGTGCCACCAGTGTCTCGCGCCTTAACAATGAGCAGTTCTTC
CATSVSRLNNEQFF
>.|TRBJ2-7|TRBD2|TRBV3-1/TRBV3-2
TGTGCCAGCAGCCCCCTAGCGGGGAGCTCCTACGAGCAGTACTTC
CASSPLAGSSYEQYF
>.|TRBJ1-2|.|TRBV7-9
TGTGCCAGCAGCCCGCAGGGGATCTATGGCTACACCTTC
CASSPQGIYGYTF
>.|TRBJ1-1|.|TRBV6-5
TGTGCCAGCAGTTACTCTATGAGTACTGAAGCTTTCTTT
CASSYSMSTEAFF
>.|TRBJ2-1|TRBD2|TRBV7-9
TGTGCCAGCAGCCGGGAGGGACTAACCAATGAGCAGTTCTTC
CASSREGLTNEQFF
>once|TRBJ1-1|.|TRBV7-9
TGTGCCAGCAGCCGACGGGACACTGAAGCTTTCTTT
CASSRRDTEAFF
>.|TRBJ2-3|TRBD1|TRBV3-1/TRBV3-2
TGTGCCAGCAGCCAAGGGACAGGGGGCTATACGCAGTATTTT
CASSQGTGGYTQYF
>many|TRBJ2-3|TRBD1|TRBV11-3
TGTGCCAGCAGCCGGGACAGAAGCACAGATACGCAGTATTTT
CASSRDRSTDTQYF
>.|TRBJ1-5|.|TRBV27
TGTGCCAGCAGTTTTGCGAGACAGAGCAATCAGCCCCAGCATTTT
CASSFARQSNQPQHF
>.|TRBJ2-3|.|TRBV4-1
TGCGCCAGCAGCCAAGACCACCGTGGCGGGATCGGGACAGATACGCAGTATTTT
CASSQDHRGGIGTDTQYF
>.|TRBJ1-1|TRBD1|TRBV14
TGTGCCAGCAGCCTAATTAGGGGGCTTGGGAACACTGAAGCTTTCTTT
CASSLIRGLGNTEAFF
>.|TRBJ1-3|TRBD1|TRBV6-5
TGTGCCAGCAGCCCGGACAGGGCCGGAAACACCATATATTTT
CASSPDRAGNTIYF
>.|TRBJ2-1|TRBD2|TRBV24-1
TGTGCCACCAGTGATTTTGGGACTAGCTTTCATGAGCAGTTCTTC
CATSDFGTSFHEQFF
>.|TRBJ2-6|.|TRBV5-1
TGCGCCAGCAGCCCCCAGTCCTCTGGGGCCAACGTCCTGACTTTC
CASSPQSSGANVLTF
>few|TRBJ2-7|TRBD2|TRBV3-1/TRBV3-2
TGTGCCAGCAGCCCACTGGGAGGGATATACGAGCAGTACTTC
CASSPLGGIYEQYF
>.|TRBJ1-2|TRBD1|TRBV11-2
TGTGCCAGCAGCCCCAACAGCTCTCCAGGGGGTGGCTACACCTTC
CASSPNSSPGGGYTF
>few|TRBJ1-2|.|TRBV2
TGTGCCAGCAGTGGCCCAGGGTGGAGAACCTATGGCTACACCTTC
CASSGPGWRTYGYTF
>.|TRBJ2-3|.|TRBV29-1
TGCAGCGTTCCGAGAAGGGGCCCGGGAGATACGCAGTATTTT
CSVPRRGPGDTQYF
>.|TRBJ2-5|.|TRBV10-2
TGCGCCAGCAGGCACCAAACAAAGAGGGAGACCCAGTACTTC
CASRHQTKRETQYF
>once|TRBJ2-3|TRBD1|TRBV19
TGTGCCAGTAGTCCGGGACAGGGGGCGAATACGCAGTATTTT
CASSPGQGANTQYF
>few|TRBJ1-1|.|TRBV7-8
TGTGCCAGCAGCCCCACGGGTTCATCGGCTTTCTTT
CASSPTGSSAFF
>.|TRBJ1-1|TRBD1|TRBV7-2
TGTGCCAGCGGCGGGACAGGGGTCACTGAAGCTTTCTTT
CASGGTGVTEAFF
>.|TRBJ2-1|TRBD2|TRBV9
TGTGCCAGCAGCGGGACTAGGCGGAGCTCCTACAATGAGCAGTTCTTC
CASSGTRRSSYNEQFF
>.|TRBJ1-5|TRBD1|TRBV2
TGTGCCAGCGGAATGGGACAGGGCCTTTATCAGCCCCAGCATTTT
CASGMGQGLYQPQHF
>many|TRBJ2-7|TRBD1|TRBV4-1
TGCGCCAGCAGCAAGGGGACAGTCTCCTACGAGCAGTACTTC
CASSKGTVSYEQYF
>.|TRBJ1-6|.|TRBV27
TGTGCCAGCAGTTTCCAGGGGTGGCATTCACCCCTCCACTTT
CASSFQGWHSPLHF
>.|TRBJ2-2|TRBD2|TRBV18
TGTGCCAGCTCACCACCCGGGGGGGTGAACACCGGGGAGCTGTTTTTT
CASSPPGGVNTGELFF
>once|TRBJ2-7|.|TRBV7-9
TGTGCCAGCACCCACTCGGACAGCTACGAGCAGTACTTC
CASTHSDSYEQYF
>once|TRBJ1-3|TRBD1|TRBV5-8
TGTGCCAGCAGCGCGACCGGGACAGGGCACAACACCATATATTTT
CASSATGTGHNTIYF
>few|TRBJ2-1|TRBD2|TRBV18
TGTGCCAGCTCACCGGCGGCTAGCGGGAGTGTCGGCTACAATGAGCAGTTCTTC
CASSPAASGSVGYNEQFF